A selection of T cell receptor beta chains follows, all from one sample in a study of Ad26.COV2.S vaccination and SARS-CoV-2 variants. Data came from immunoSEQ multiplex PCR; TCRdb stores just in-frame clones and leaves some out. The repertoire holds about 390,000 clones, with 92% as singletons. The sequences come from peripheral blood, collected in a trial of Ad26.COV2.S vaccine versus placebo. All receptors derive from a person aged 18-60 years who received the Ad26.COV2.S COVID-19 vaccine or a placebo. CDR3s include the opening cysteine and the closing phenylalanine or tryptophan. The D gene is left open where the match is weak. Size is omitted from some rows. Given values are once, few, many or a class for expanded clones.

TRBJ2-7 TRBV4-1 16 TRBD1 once CASSHKSRTGGLEQYF TGCGCCAGCAGCCACAAAAGCAGGACAGGGGGGTTGGAGCAGTACTTC
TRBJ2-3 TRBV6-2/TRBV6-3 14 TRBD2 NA CASSYSGGGDTQYF TGTGCCAGCAGTTACTCCGGCGGGGGAGATACGCAGTATTTT
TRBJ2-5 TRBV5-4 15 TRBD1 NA CASKRGTGGEETQYF TGTGCCAGCAAAAGAGGGACAGGCGGGGAAGAGACCCAGTACTTC
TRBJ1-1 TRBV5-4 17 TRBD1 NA CASSLDSRTGRVFRAFF TGTGCCAGCAGCTTGGACAGCCGGACAGGGCGAGTTTTTCGAGCTTTCTTT
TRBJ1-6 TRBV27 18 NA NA CASSFSTGLSSYNSPLHF TGTGCCAGCAGTTTCTCGACAGGTCTAAGCTCCTATAATTCACCCCTCCACTTT
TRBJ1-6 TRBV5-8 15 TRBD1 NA CASSSAGQGHSPLHF TGTGCCAGCAGCAGCGCGGGACAGGGTCATTCACCCCTCCACTTT
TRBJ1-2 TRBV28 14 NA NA CASTEGWGRSGYTF TGTGCCAGCACCGAGGGGTGGGGGAGGTCGGGCTACACCTTC
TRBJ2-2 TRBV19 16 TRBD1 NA CASSLMTGVNTGELFF TGTGCCAGTAGTCTCATGACAGGGGTGAACACCGGGGAGCTGTTTTTT
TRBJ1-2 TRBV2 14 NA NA CASSEAGFDYGYTF TGTGCCAGCAGTGAAGCAGGGTTCGACTATGGCTACACCTTC
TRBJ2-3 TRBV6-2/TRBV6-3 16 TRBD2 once CASSYSRGGNSDTQYF TGTGCCAGCAGTTACTCCCGCGGGGGGAACTCAGATACGCAGTATTTT
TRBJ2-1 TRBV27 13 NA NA CASSFGLYNEQFF TGTGCCAGCAGTTTCGGACTGTACAATGAGCAGTTCTTC
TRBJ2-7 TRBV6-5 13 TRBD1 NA CASSYSGTGEQYF TGTGCCAGCAGTTACTCCGGGACAGGCGAGCAGTACTTC
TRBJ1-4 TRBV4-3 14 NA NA CASSLGGYNEKLFF TGCGCCAGCAGCCTGGGGGGTTATAATGAAAAACTGTTTTTT
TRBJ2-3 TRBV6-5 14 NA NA CASSYPRSLDTQYF TGTGCCAGCAGTTACCCACGTTCTCTTGATACGCAGTATTTT
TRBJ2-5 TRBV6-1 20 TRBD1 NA CASSDVYGLNRGDRQETQYF TGTGCCAGCAGTGATGTGTATGGGTTAAACAGGGGAGATCGGCAAGAGACCCAGTACTTC
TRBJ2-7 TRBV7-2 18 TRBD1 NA CASSLVEELGTGRYEQYF TGTGCCAGCAGCTTAGTAGAGGAGTTGGGGACAGGGCGCTACGAGCAGTACTTC
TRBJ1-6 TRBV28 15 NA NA CASSLPRGINSPLHF TGTGCCAGCAGTTTACCCAGGGGAATTAATTCACCCCTCCACTTT
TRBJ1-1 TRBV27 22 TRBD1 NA CASSLNSGTGGFGGMWVAEAFF TGTGCCAGCAGTCTAAACTCCGGGACAGGGGGCTTTGGTGGTATGTGGGTGGCTGAAGCTTTCTTT
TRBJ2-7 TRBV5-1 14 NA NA CGDGRYSERYEQYF TGCGGAGATGGCCGGTACAGCGAACGGTACGAGCAGTACTTC
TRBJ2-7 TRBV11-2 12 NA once CASSLIRREQYF TGTGCCAGCAGCTTAATAAGACGTGAGCAGTACTTC
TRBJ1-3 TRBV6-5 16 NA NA CASSSQGVFSGNTIYF TGTGCCAGCAGTTCACAGGGTGTTTTCTCTGGAAACACCATATATTTT
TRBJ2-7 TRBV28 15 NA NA CASSSVAGGSGEQYF TGTGCCAGCAGTTCTGTCGCAGGGGGGTCCGGCGAGCAGTACTTC
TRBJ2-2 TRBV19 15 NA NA CATHHHPGGTGELFF TGTGCCACCCACCACCACCCCGGGGGCACCGGGGAGCTGTTTTTT
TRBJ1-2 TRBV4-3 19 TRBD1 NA CASSQLHRETGSSMLGYTF TGCGCCAGCAGCCAACTTCATCGGGAGACAGGGTCGTCAATGTTGGGCTACACCTTC
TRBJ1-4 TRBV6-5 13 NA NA CASSYAALEKLFF TGTGCCAGCAGTTACGCAGCCCTGGAAAAACTGTTTTTT
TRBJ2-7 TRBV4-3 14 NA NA CASSQDTGAYEQYF TGCGCCAGCAGCCAAGATACAGGAGCCTACGAGCAGTACTTC
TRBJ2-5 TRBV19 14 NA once CASSTTGYQETQYF TGTGCCAGTAGTACAACAGGTTACCAAGAGACCCAGTACTTC
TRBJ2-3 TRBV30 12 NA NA CAWNPVGDTQYF TGTGCCTGGAACCCGGTAGGAGATACGCAGTATTTT
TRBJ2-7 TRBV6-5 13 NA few CASSYLYSYEQYF TGTGCCAGCAGTTACTTGTACTCCTACGAGCAGTACTTC
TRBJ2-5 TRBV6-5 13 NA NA CATAARDGETQYF TGTGCCACCGCCGCAAGAGATGGGGAGACCCAGTACTTC
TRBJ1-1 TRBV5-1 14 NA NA CASSLAGQFTEAFF TGCGCCAGCAGCTTGGCCGGGCAGTTCACTGAAGCTTTCTTT
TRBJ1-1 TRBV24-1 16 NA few CATSSGSHGGNTEAFF TGTGCCACCAGTTCGGGGAGCCACGGGGGAAACACTGAAGCTTTCTTT
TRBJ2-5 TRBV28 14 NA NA CASSLGRGGETQYF TGTGCCAGCAGTTTGGGCAGGGGAGGGGAGACCCAGTACTTC
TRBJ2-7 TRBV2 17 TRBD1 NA CASSERDRGPVSYEQYF TGTGCCAGCAGTGAGAGGGACAGGGGGCCTGTATCCTACGAGCAGTACTTC
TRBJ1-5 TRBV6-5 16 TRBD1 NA CASSYWDRGLNQPQHF TGTGCCAGCAGTTACTGGGACAGGGGACTCAATCAGCCCCAGCATTTT
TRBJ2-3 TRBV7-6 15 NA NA CASSLLSSSTDTQYF TGTGCCAGCAGCCTACTAAGTTCTAGCACAGATACGCAGTATTTT
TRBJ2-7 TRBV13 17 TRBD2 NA CASSSPTSGAGGYEQYF TGTGCCAGCAGCTCCCCGACTAGCGGGGCGGGTGGGTACGAGCAGTACTTC
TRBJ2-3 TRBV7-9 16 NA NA CASSLGFIESTDTQYF TGTGCCAGCAGCTTAGGTTTTATTGAATCCACAGATACGCAGTATTTT
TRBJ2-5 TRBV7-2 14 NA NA CASSPWGAAETQYF TGTGCCAGCAGCCCATGGGGGGCCGCGGAGACCCAGTACTTC
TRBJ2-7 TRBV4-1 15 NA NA CASSPTVGNSYEQYF TGCGCCAGCAGCCCGACTGTAGGAAACTCCTACGAGCAGTACTTC
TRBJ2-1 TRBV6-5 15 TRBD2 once CASSYTSGGRGEQFF TGTGCCAGCAGTTATACTAGCGGGGGGAGGGGTGAGCAGTTCTTC
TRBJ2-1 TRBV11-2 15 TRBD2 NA CASTPAGSAGDEQFF TGTGCCAGCACCCCCGCGGGGTCTGCGGGGGATGAGCAGTTCTTC
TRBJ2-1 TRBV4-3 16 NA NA CASSHLILGSYNEQFF TGCGCCAGCAGCCATTTAATCCTGGGTTCCTACAATGAGCAGTTCTTC